These 10 T cell receptor beta chains came from one sample sequenced in a study of neurological immune-mediated disorders. TCRdb reprocessed the 5' RACE reads via MiXCR and lists one record per CDR3 protein. The data hold approximately 65,000 distinct CDR3 sequences, with more than 3.5% observed a single time. Specimen: PBMCs. The receptors derive from a man aged 45-65 years with multiple sclerosis.

This clonotype was recorded many times. The chain has TRBV6-5 and TRBJ2-3, with TRBD2 identical over 16 bases. The CDR3 contains 19 residues. J was trimmed by 6 bases and V by 5 bases; bases with no gene match: 14. Germline V gives CDR1 MNHEY, CDR2 SVGAGI. The CDR3 spells CASSPMGLAGGPFWDTQYF. CDR3 sequence (DNA): TGTGCCAGCAGTCCCATGGGACTAGCGGGGGGGCCATTCTGGGATACGCAGTATTTT.

This clonotype was recorded at least ten times. The rearrangement links TRBV29-1 to TRBJ2-3; D possibly corresponds to TRBD2 (6 bases). Germline loops: CDR1 SQVTM, CDR2 ANQGSEA. The CDR3 totals 15 residues. Trimming pared 5 bases from V and 3 bases from J, leaving 18 bases between. DNA of the CDR3: TGCAGCGTTTCGACTTATGGGGGGATGACAGATACGCAGTATTTT. It yields the protein CSVSTYGGMTDTQYF.

This clonotype was counted a few times. Here the CDR3 reads CSASQGAGEKLFF. The CDR3, as DNA: TGCAGTGCTAGCCAGGGGGCAGGGGAAAAACTGTTTTTT. This chain joins TRBV20-1 and TRBJ1-4, with 8 bases matching TRBD1. V gave up 3 bases and J gave up 8 bases; unmatched junction bases: 5. Germline assignment: CDR1 DFQATT and CDR2 SNEGSKA (reference sequence). CDR3 length: 13 residues.

This clonotype was detected many times. The chain is built from TRBV20-1 and TRBJ1-5; 10 bases are shared with TRBD1. This CDR3 contains 12 residues. V was pared by 7 bases and J by 6 bases, with 3 bases of the junction left unmatched. Germline CDR1 DFQATT, CDR2 SNEGSKA (reference sequence). The CDR3 loop reads CSGRTGGQPQHF. The CDR3 coding sequence is TGCAGTGGGAGGACAGGGGGTCAGCCCCAGCATTTT.

In this sample, this clonotype turned up many times. The chain is built from TRBV5-6 and TRBJ2-6, with D possibly TRBD2 on 5 matching bases. V was trimmed by 1 base and J by 4 bases, leaving 15 bases between them. This CDR3 is built from 17 residues. CDR1 is SGHDT and CDR2 is YYEEEE in the germline V gene. CDR3 bases: TGTGCCAGCAGCTTGAATGAACGCTCGGGAGGGGCCAACGTCCTGACTTTC. It is translated as CASSLNERSGGANVLTF.

This clonotype was seen repeatedly, ten times or more. Here the CDR3 DNA reads TGCGCCAGCAGACGAGGACAGAGAGAAAACACTGAAGCTTTCTTT. Encoded protein: CASRRGQRENTEAFF. J is TRBJ1-1 and V is TRBV5-1, with a possible D match to TRBD1 (6 bases). CDR3 size: 15 residues. V was pared by 5 bases and J by 2 bases, with 16 bases between. In germline, CDR1 is SGHRS, CDR2 YFSETQ.

At least ten counts were recorded for this clonotype. The chain combines TRBV2 with TRBJ1-2; no clear D. The CDR3 extends over 13 amino acids. Germline V CDR1 and CDR2: SNHLY, FYNNEI. The V end was cut by 1 base, the J end by 5 bases, with 8 bases between. CDR3 sequence: CASSEERRYGYTF. DNA for the CDR3: TGTGCCAGCAGTGAAGAAAGGAGATATGGCTACACCTTC.

This clonotype was seen ten or more times. The chain has TRBV12-3 or TRBV12-4 and TRBJ2-2; maybe TRBD1 (5 bases). The V gene lost 5 bases and the J gene lost 2 bases, with 15 bases spanning the gap. The CDR3 has 16 residues. CDR3 sequence: CASSPRGTLNTGELFF. The CDR3 nucleotides are TGTGCCAGCAGTCCTAGGGGCACACTCAACACCGGGGAGCTGTTTTTT.

The sample holds many counts of this clonotype. This sequence joins TRBV20-1 and TRBJ1-1; D perhaps matches TRBD1 (6 bases). Germline V lookup: CDR1 DFQATT, CDR2 SNEGSKA (reference sequence). This CDR3 is built from 14 residues. Trimming cost V 5 bases and J 1 base, with 14 bases left between them. In nucleotides, the CDR3 is TGCAGTGCTGGACGACAGGCGGGGAACACTGAAGCTTTCTTT. Its translation: CSAGRQAGNTEAFF.

This clonotype was observed at least ten times. J is TRBJ1-1 and V is TRBV5-1; D might be TRBD1 (5 bases). CDR3 length: 16 residues. The germline CDR1 and CDR2 sequences are SGHRS and YFSETQ. Deletions cut 3 bases from V and 2 bases from J, with 17 bases between. DNA of the CDR3: TGCGCCAGCAGCTCCTTTTGGGGAGGGGAAAACACTGAAGCTTTCTTT. Residues: CASSSFWGGENTEAFF. The variable domain in full, with the rest retrieved from reference TRBV5-1 and TRBJ1-1, is KAGVTQTPRYLIKTRGQQVTLSCSPISGHRSVSWYQQTPGQGLQFLFEYFSETQRNKGNFPGRFSGRQFSNSRSEMNVSTLELGDSALYLCASSSFWGGENTEAFFGQGTRLTVV.